This T cell receptor (beta chain) originates from a study of OX40 agonist ivuxolimab in advanced cancers. Study overall: Every 2 weeks, ivuxolimab was infused into the patients intravenously at between 0.01 and 10 mg/kg. One patient with hepatocellular carcinoma and two with cutaneous melanoma, three in all, had partial responses. Study-wide results and limits: Expanded clones were, on average, more numerous among CD8+ T cells than CD4+.

Blood was sampled at baseline, cycle 4 day 1, and cycle 7 day 1. Sequenced by immunoSEQ multiplex PCR; TCRdb stores in-frame clones only, minus some. The sample carries about 98,000 clones, roughly 85% recorded once. Concerning this clone itself: Its antigen is as yet unknown.

Germline V lookup: CDR1 SGHNT, CDR2 YENEEA. The length of the CDR3 is 16 residues. V lost 5 bases, J lost 4 bases, and 13 bases stayed unmatched. This TCR was recovered from an adult with an advanced solid tumor such as melanoma, head and neck, liver or kidney cancer. The J gene is TRBJ1-2, the V gene TRBV11-3, with 7 bases fitting TRBD1. This specimen was CD4+ or CD8+ T cells sorted from blood, taken in a trial of the OX40 agonist ivuxolimab. Here the CDR3 DNA reads TGTGCCAGCAGCCGGTCCCCGACAGGGTTAATCTATGGCTACACCTTC. This codes for CASSRSPTGLIYGYTF.